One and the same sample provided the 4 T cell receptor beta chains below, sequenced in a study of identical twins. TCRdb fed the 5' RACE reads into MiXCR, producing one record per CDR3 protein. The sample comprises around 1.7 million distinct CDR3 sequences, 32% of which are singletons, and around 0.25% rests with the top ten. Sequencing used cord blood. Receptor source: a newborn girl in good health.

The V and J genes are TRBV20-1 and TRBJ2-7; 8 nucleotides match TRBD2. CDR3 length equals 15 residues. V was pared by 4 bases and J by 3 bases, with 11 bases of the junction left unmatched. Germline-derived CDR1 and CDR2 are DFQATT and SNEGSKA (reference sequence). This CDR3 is CSAIIPGLGSYEQYF. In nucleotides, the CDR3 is TGCAGTGCTATAATTCCGGGACTAGGGAGCTACGAGCAGTACTTC.

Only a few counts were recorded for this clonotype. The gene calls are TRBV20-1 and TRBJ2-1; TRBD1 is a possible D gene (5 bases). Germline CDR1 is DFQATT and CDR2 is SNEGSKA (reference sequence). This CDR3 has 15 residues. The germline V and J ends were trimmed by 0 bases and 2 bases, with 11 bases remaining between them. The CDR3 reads CSARDSSRAYNEQFF. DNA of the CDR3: TGCAGTGCTAGAGATTCCAGCAGGGCCTACAATGAGCAGTTCTTC.

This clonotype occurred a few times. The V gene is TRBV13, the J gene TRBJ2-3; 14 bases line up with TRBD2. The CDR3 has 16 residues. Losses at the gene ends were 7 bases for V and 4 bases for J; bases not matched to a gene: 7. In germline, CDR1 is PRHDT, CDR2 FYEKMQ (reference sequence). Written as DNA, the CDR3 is TGTGCCAGCATGAATCGACTAGCGGGGGGGGCAGATACGCAGTATTTT. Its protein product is CASMNRLAGGADTQYF.

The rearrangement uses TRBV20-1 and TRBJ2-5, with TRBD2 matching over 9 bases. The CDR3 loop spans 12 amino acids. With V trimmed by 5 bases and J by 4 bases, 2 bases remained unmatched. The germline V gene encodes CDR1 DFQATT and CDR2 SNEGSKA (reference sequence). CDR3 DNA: TGCAGTGCTCAAGCGGGGGGAGAGACCCAGTACTTC. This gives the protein CSAQAGGETQYF.